This T cell receptor beta chain was observed in a study of T cells in Graves' hyperthyroidism and ophthalmopathy. General study findings and limits: Most expanded thyroid clonotypes above 0.001 also appeared in blood. Stable hyperthyroidism and ophthalmopathy were separated using 13 V-J signatures.

This CDR3 is 13 amino acids long. Trimming removed 4 bases from V and 5 bases from J, with 8 bases in between. Germline V CDR1 and CDR2: LGHDT, YNNKEL (reference sequence). For Graves' hyperthyroidism to be stable, ophthalmopathy could not progress within 18 months. Clinical symptoms, serum thyroxine and TRAb, thyroid ultrasound and orbital computed tomography were used for the diagnoses. At least ten counts were recorded for this clonotype. No antigen is known for it. TCR beta CDR3 region amplification was performed from RNA transcripts. The study used the HTBI primer set for a first-round RT-PCR of the TCR CDR3. Via MiXCR, TCRdb re-called the multiplex PCR reads, giving one row per CDR3 protein. The sample has under 650,000 distinct CDR3 sequences, around 15% seen once.

This chain links TRBV3-1 with TRBJ2-2; D gene uncertain. Sequenced sample: blood. The sequence was collected from a woman in her 30s with Graves' hyperthyroidism. The chain's CDR3 is CASSPIRTGELFF. CDR3 in DNA: TGTGCCAGCAGCCCGATTCGGACCGGGGAGCTGTTTTTT.